These 8 T cell receptor beta chains were all obtained from the same sample, sequenced in a study of blood T cell repertoires in COVID-19. Profiled with immunoSEQ multiplex PCR; TCRdb holds only in-frame clones, not every one. Found here are fewer than 250,000 clones, less than 85% of them singletons; the top ten hold 3% to 3.5%. The sequenced material came from PBMCs or T cells enriched from blood (not recorded which). Receptors were obtained from a woman aged 30 to 39 who had recovered from COVID-19.

This chain connects TRBV28 to TRBJ1-2, with 7 bases identical to TRBD1. V shed 2 bases, J shed 4 bases, and the junction held 7 bases outside the gene matches. The CDR3 length is 15 residues. The germline V gene has CDR1 MDHEN and CDR2 SYDVKM. The CDR3 DNA sequence: TGTGCCAGCAGTTTAGAGGGACAGAGATCCTATGGCTACACCTTC. This translates into CASSLEGQRSYGYTF.

The V gene is TRBV3-1 (or the pseudogene TRBV3-2), the J gene TRBJ2-7; 10 nucleotides agree with TRBD2. Germline V CDR1 and CDR2: LGHDT, YNNKEL (reference sequence). The V segment lost 3 bases and the J segment 7 bases; nucleotides outside the gene matches: 9. The CDR3 spans 15 residues. The CDR3 DNA follows: TGTGCCAGCAGCCACATACTAGCGGGGACGGGGGAGCAGTACTTC. Translated: CASSHILAGTGEQYF.

The chain has TRBV11-2 and TRBJ1-2, with TRBD1 matching 9 bases. Germline trimming cut 6 bases from V and 6 bases from J; bases unmatched to any gene: 8. The CDR3 has 14 amino acids. Germline V CDR1 and CDR2: SGHAT, FQNNGV. The CDR3 bases are TGTGCCAGCAGAGAGACAGGGGGGACGGATGGCTACACCTTC. Amino acid sequence: CASRETGGTDGYTF.

The chain couples TRBV5-1 to TRBJ2-7; maybe TRBD2 (6 bases). V was trimmed by 2 bases and J by 0 bases, leaving 9 bases between them. The CDR3 totals 14 residues. Germline V gene lookup returns CDR1 SGHRS and CDR2 YFSETQ. CDR3 coding DNA: TGCGCCAGCAGCTTTCCGGGAGACTCCTACGAGCAGTACTTC. It yields the protein CASSFPGDSYEQYF.

The chain recombines TRBV2 with TRBJ2-1; no clear D. Trimming shortened V by 5 bases and J by 2 bases, and 7 bases separated the two germline ends. CDR1 is SNHLY, CDR2 FYNNEI, per germline. The CDR3 covers 13 residues. The CDR3 sequence: CASSLTTYNEQFF. In DNA, the CDR3 is TGTGCCAGCAGTTTGACAACCTACAATGAGCAGTTCTTC.

This chain connects TRBV3-1 (or the pseudogene TRBV3-2) to TRBJ1-3, with D maybe TRBD1 (5 bases). CDR1 and CDR2 (germline): LGHDT, YNNKEL (reference sequence). Deletions cut 4 bases from V and 9 bases from J, with 10 bases between. The CDR3 is 12 residues long. Here the CDR3 DNA reads TGTGCCAGCAGCCCTTCAAGGGGCACCATATATTTT. It specifies CASSPSRGTIYF.

In this sample, this clone turned up a few times. The chain couples TRBV15 to TRBJ2-1; no clear D. The V gene's germline CDR1 is LNHNV and CDR2 YYDKDF (reference sequence). This CDR3 contains 15 residues. V gave up 2 bases and J gave up 4 bases, with 12 bases separating them. The CDR3 is CATSRPVSNYNEQFF. CDR3 bases: TGTGCCACCAGCAGACCAGTCTCGAATTACAATGAGCAGTTCTTC.

Comment on this clone: At the DNA level, this CDR3 is encoded by other sequences in the same sample as well. The CDR3, as DNA: TGTGCCAGCAGCCAACTAGGACAGGGAAACACTGAAGCTTTCTTT. Its protein product is CASSQLGQGNTEAFF. This chain joins TRBV3-1 (or the pseudogene TRBV3-2) and TRBJ1-1, with 8 nucleotides matching TRBD1. Germline CDR1 reads LGHDT; CDR2 reads YNNKEL (reference sequence). This CDR3 contains 15 residues. Trimming at V came to 2 bases and at J to 2 bases, leaving 4 bases not matched to a gene.